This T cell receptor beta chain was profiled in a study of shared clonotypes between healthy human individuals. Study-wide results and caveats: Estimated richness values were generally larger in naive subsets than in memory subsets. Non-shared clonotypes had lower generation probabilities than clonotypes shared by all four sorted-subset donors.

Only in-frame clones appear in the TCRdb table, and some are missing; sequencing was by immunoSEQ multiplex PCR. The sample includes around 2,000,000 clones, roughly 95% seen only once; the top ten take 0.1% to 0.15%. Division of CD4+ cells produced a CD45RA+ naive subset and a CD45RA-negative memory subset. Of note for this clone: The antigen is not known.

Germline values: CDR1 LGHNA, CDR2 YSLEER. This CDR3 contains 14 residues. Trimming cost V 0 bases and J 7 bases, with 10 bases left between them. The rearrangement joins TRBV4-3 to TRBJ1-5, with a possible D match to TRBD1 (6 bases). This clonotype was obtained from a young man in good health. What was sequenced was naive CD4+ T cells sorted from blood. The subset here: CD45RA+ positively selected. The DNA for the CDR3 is TGCGCCAGCAGCCAAGAGGGGGGCGGACAGCCCCAGCATTTT. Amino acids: CASSQEGGGQPQHF.